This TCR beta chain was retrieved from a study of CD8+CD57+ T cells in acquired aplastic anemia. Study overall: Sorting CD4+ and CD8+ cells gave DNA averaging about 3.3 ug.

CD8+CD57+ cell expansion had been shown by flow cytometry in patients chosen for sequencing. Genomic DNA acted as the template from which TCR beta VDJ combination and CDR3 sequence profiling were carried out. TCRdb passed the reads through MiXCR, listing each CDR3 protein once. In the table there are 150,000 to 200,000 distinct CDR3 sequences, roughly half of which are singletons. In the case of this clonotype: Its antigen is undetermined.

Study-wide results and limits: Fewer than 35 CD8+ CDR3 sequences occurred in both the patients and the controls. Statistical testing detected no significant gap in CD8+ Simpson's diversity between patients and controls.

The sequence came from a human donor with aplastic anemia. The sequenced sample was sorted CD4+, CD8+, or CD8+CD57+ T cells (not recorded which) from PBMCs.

CDR3 sequence reads: CASNQQVYNSPLHF. The CDR3 DNA sequence: TGTGCCAGTAACCAACAGGTCTATAATTCACCCCTCCACTTT. The J gene is TRBJ1-6, the V gene TRBV19, with D possibly matching TRBD1 (5 bases). V was trimmed by 7 bases and J by 3 bases, leaving 10 bases between them. The CDR3 is 14 residues long. Germline V lookup: CDR1 LNHDA, CDR2 SQIVND (reference sequence).